The 5 T cell receptor beta chains listed next were all sequenced from one sample in a study of blood T cell repertoires in COVID-19. Profiling relied on immunoSEQ multiplex PCR, and the TCRdb table lists in-frame clones only, not all of them. The data hold 75,000 to 90,000 clones, with around 82% observed a single time. The specimen sequenced was peripheral blood. These receptors all come from a man aged 55 to 70 with COVID-19, enrolled during active disease.

V usage is TRBV5-1 and J usage is TRBJ2-2; TRBD2 might be the D (5 bases). This CDR3 has 14 residues. CDR1 is SGHRS and CDR2 is YFSETQ in the germline V gene. V was shortened by 0 bases and J by 4 bases, with 7 bases between the two germline ends. The CDR3 loop is CASSLASSTGELFF. For the CDR3, the DNA is TGCGCCAGCAGCTTGGCTAGCTCCACCGGGGAGCTGTTTTTT.

V and J are TRBV18 and TRBJ1-4; TRBD1 might be the D (5 bases). The V and J ends lost 4 bases and 0 bases respectively, with 15 bases between them. The CDR3 is made up of 17 amino acids. In germline, CDR1 is KGHSH, CDR2 LQKENI. The CDR3 region has the DNA TGTGCCAGCTCACTCCGAATGACAGTTGCAACTAATGAAAAACTGTTTTTT. This sequence encodes CASSLRMTVATNEKLFF.

The chain has TRBV4-1 and TRBJ2-5; D not resolved. Germline values: CDR1 MGHRA, CDR2 YSYEKL. The V and J ends lost 1 base and 0 bases respectively, with 12 bases between them. This CDR3 spans 16 amino acids. The CDR3 protein is CASSQARELYQETQYF. The CDR3 DNA reads TGCGCCAGCAGCCAAGCCCGCGAACTTTACCAAGAGACCCAGTACTTC.

This chain connects TRBV24-1 to TRBJ2-7; 9 bases are a match to TRBD1. Trimming removed 5 bases from V and 2 bases from J; junction bases left unmatched: 3. CDR1 KGHDR and CDR2 SFDVKD come from the germline V gene. The CDR3 has 14 amino acids. CDR3 in amino acids: CATSGQGGTYEQYF. The DNA for the CDR3 is TGTGCCACCAGTGGACAGGGGGGGACCTACGAGCAGTACTTC.

The chain combines TRBV7-2 with TRBJ2-5; 7 nucleotides agree with TRBD1. The germline gives CDR1 SGHTA, CDR2 FQGNSA. Trimming cost V 1 base and J 4 bases; bases outside gene matches: 3. The CDR3 length is 14 residues. In nucleotides, the CDR3 is TGTGCCAGCAGCTTAGGCAGGGGGAGAGAGACCCAGTACTTC. Translated: CASSLGRGRETQYF.